These T cell receptor beta chains were read from a single sample in a study of T cells in narcolepsy. Clones were sequenced by immunoSEQ multiplex PCR, and TCRdb holds only the in-frame ones, with some missing. This sample yields 25,000 to 40,000 clones, of which approximately 87% are seen a single time; approximately 1.2% belongs to the top ten. Sequencing input: CD45RA- memory CD4+ T cells from PBMCs. Source of these receptors: a human donor with narcolepsy. CDR3s include the opening cysteine and the closing phenylalanine or tryptophan. The D gene is left open where the match is weak. Rows may omit the clone size; those that give it use once, few, many or a size class.

size: NA
D: NA
V: TRBV19
J: TRBJ2-1
DNA: TGTGCCAGTAGTTACCGGGAGTACAATGAGCAGTTCTTC
CDR3: CASSYREYNEQFF

size: NA
D: NA
V: TRBV10-1
J: TRBJ2-5
DNA: TGCGCCAGCAGTGAGTCGCTAGCCCCTGAAGAGACCCAGTACTTC
CDR3: CASSESLAPEETQYF

size: NA
D: NA
V: TRBV7-2
J: TRBJ2-2
DNA: TGTGCCAGCAGCCCGGGTTTTGCCACCGGGGAGCTGTTTTTT
CDR3: CASSPGFATGELFF

size: NA
D: NA
V: TRBV7-9
J: TRBJ2-1
DNA: TGTGCCAGCAGCACCCGGGATGGGGGTTACAATGAGCAGTTCTTC
CDR3: CASSTRDGGYNEQFF

size: NA
D: NA
V: TRBV30
J: TRBJ1-3
DNA: TGTGCCTGCCCGGGGTTCGGCTCTGGAAACACCATATATTTT
CDR3: CACPGFGSGNTIYF

size: NA
D: TRBD1
V: TRBV6-6
J: TRBJ2-7
DNA: TGTGCCAGCAGCGTCCCGGGACAGGGTTACGAGCAGTACTTC
CDR3: CASSVPGQGYEQYF

size: NA
D: TRBD2
V: TRBV9
J: TRBJ2-2
DNA: TGTGCCAGCAGCGTAGCTACCGGGGGGAAGACCGGGGAGCTGTTTTTT
CDR3: CASSVATGGKTGELFF

size: NA
D: NA
V: TRBV2
J: TRBJ2-5
DNA: TGTGCCAGCAGTTTACTAGGTAGAGAGACCCAGTACTTC
CDR3: CASSLLGRETQYF

size: NA
D: NA
V: TRBV5-1
J: TRBJ2-5
DNA: TGCGCCAGCAGCTTGGAAGCATCTAAAGAGACCCAGTACTTC
CDR3: CASSLEASKETQYF

size: NA
D: NA
V: TRBV10-1
J: TRBJ1-2
DNA: TGCGCCAGCAGTGTGCCTCTGGGGGATGGTGGCTACACCTTC
CDR3: CASSVPLGDGGYTF

size: NA
D: NA
V: TRBV6-5
J: TRBJ1-2
DNA: TGTGCCAGCACCCAGGGAGTAGGGGTCAATGGCTACACCTTC
CDR3: CASTQGVGVNGYTF

size: NA
D: NA
V: TRBV11-2
J: TRBJ2-6
DNA: TGTGCCAGCAGCTTATTCCGGGGGCCTGGGGCCAACGTCCTGACTTTC
CDR3: CASSLFRGPGANVLTF

size: NA
D: NA
V: TRBV28
J: TRBJ2-7
DNA: TGTGCCAGCAGTTTAGAGGGCGAGCAGTACTTC
CDR3: CASSLEGEQYF

size: NA
D: NA
V: TRBV5-1
J: TRBJ1-3
DNA: TGCGCCAGCAGCTTGGAGGGGAGCTCTGGAAACACCATATATTTT
CDR3: CASSLEGSSGNTIYF

size: NA
D: NA
V: TRBV6-5
J: TRBJ1-5
DNA: TGTGCCAGCAGACCCATGATGGGAGTCAATCAGCCCCAGCATTTT
CDR3: CASRPMMGVNQPQHF

size: NA
D: TRBD1
V: TRBV29-1
J: TRBJ1-1
DNA: TGCAGCGTCATCGGAGGGACAGGGGGCTCGAACACTGAAGCTTTCTTT
CDR3: CSVIGGTGGSNTEAFF

size: NA
D: NA
V: TRBV5-6
J: TRBJ1-5
DNA: TGTGCCAGCAGCTTGACAGGCTTGAATCAGCCCCAGCATTTT
CDR3: CASSLTGLNQPQHF

size: NA
D: NA
V: TRBV7-8
J: TRBJ2-5
DNA: TGTGCCAGCAGCTTGGGGGAGCGAGAGACCCAGTACTTC
CDR3: CASSLGERETQYF

size: NA
D: TRBD2
V: TRBV4-1
J: TRBJ2-1
DNA: TGCGCCAGCAGCCCCTTAACCATAGCGGGAGCCGGGGATGAGCAGTTCTTC
CDR3: CASSPLTIAGAGDEQFF

size: NA
D: TRBD2
V: TRBV27
J: TRBJ2-1
DNA: TGTGCCAGCACCTTAGGACTAGCGGGAGTTCATGAGCAGTTCTTC
CDR3: CASTLGLAGVHEQFF

size: few
D: TRBD1
V: TRBV10-1
J: TRBJ2-2
DNA: TGCGCCAGCAGCACCGGGACAGTCGCCACCGGGGAGCTGTTTTTT
CDR3: CASSTGTVATGELFF

size: NA
D: NA
V: TRBV2
J: TRBJ2-6
DNA: TGTGCCAGCAGAGAGCCGGGGGCTCCTGGGGCCAACGTCCTGACTTTC
CDR3: CASREPGAPGANVLTF

size: NA
D: NA
V: TRBV27
J: TRBJ1-6
DNA: TGTGCCAGCAGTAGTATGGACAGAGGAAATTCACCCCTCCACTTT
CDR3: CASSSMDRGNSPLHF

size: NA
D: NA
V: TRBV18
J: TRBJ1-1
DNA: TGTGCCAGCTCACCCGGGAGGGTTGGGAACACTGAAGCTTTCTTT
CDR3: CASSPGRVGNTEAFF

size: NA
D: NA
V: TRBV28
J: TRBJ1-3
DNA: TGTGCCAGCACAGATTTGGCGAGAAACACCATATATTTT
CDR3: CASTDLARNTIYF

size: few
D: TRBD1
V: TRBV18
J: TRBJ1-5
DNA: TGTGCCAGCTCACCACCGGGACAGTTAAATCAGCCCCAGCATTTT
CDR3: CASSPPGQLNQPQHF

size: few
D: TRBD1
V: TRBV13
J: TRBJ1-2
DNA: TGTGCCAGCAGCTTGGTGCAGGGGGTAGGGGGCTACACCTTC
CDR3: CASSLVQGVGGYTF

size: NA
D: NA
V: TRBV2
J: TRBJ1-4
DNA: TGTGCCAGCGGGGGGGGGTCAGAAAAACTGTTTTTT
CDR3: CASGGGSEKLFF

size: NA
D: NA
V: TRBV27
J: TRBJ2-7
DNA: TGTGCCAGCAGTTCGCCCTACGAGCAGTACTTC
CDR3: CASSSPYEQYF

size: NA
D: NA
V: TRBV2
J: TRBJ2-5
DNA: TGTGCCAGCAGCTCCGGAGTAGGGCAAGAGACCCAGTACTTC
CDR3: CASSSGVGQETQYF